Following are 30 T cell receptor beta chains from one sample sequenced in a study of T-cell memory formation after mild COVID-19. TCRdb reprocessed the 5' RACE reads via MiXCR and lists one record per CDR3 protein. This table holds fewer than 150,000 distinct CDR3 sequences, about a sixth found once. Sequenced input: PBMCs or a T cell subset sorted from them (not recorded which). Every receptor here comes from a man aged 18 to 29 who had mild COVID-19 (a few samples of this study predate the infection). Cell type and time point are not known.

The chain joins TRBV7-2 to TRBJ2-6; D may correspond to TRBD1 or TRBD2 (5 bases each). V lost 1 base and J lost 2, with 12 bases in between. The CDR3 runs 17 residues. The germline gives CDR1 SGHTA, CDR2 FQGNSA. The CDR3 region has the DNA TGTGCCAGCAGCTTAGGTAGAGGGGCTGCTGGGGCCAACGTCCTGACTTTC. It encodes CASSLGRGAAGANVLTF.

This clonotype was seen a few times. This CDR3 fails to terminate in the conserved phenylalanine or tryptophan, so it likely reflects a read error. The limits of the CDR3 on the DNA are not certain, so only TCRdb's listed CDR3 is given. V usage is TRBV6-2 or TRBV6-3 and J usage is TRBJ1-1; TRBD1 is the table's D call and was not checked against the DNA. The germline V gene encodes CDR1 MNHEY and CDR2 SVGEGT. The CDR3 has 13 residues if both end residues are counted. The CDR3 sequence: CASSYRDSPNFIV.

The CDR3 loop is CASGEDWRNNEQFF. The CDR3 region has the DNA TGTGCCAGCGGAGAGGACTGGAGAAACAATGAGCAGTTCTTC. The chain employs TRBV11-2 and TRBJ2-1, with a possible D match to TRBD2 (5 bases). Germline lookup yields CDR1 SGHAT and CDR2 FQNNGV. CDR3 size: 14 residues. Between the trimmed V and J ends, which lost 8 bases and 5 bases, there was a span of 16 bases.

The chain couples TRBV7-2 to TRBJ2-7; D perhaps matches TRBD2 (5 bases). Germline V lookup: CDR1 SGHTA, CDR2 FQGNSA. Trimming took 2 bases from V and 4 from J, leaving 9 bases between them. CDR3 length equals 13 residues. CDR3 sequence reads: CASSLHGGYEQYF. CDR3 coding DNA: TGTGCCAGCAGCTTACATGGCGGGTACGAGCAGTACTTC.

V is TRBV5-1 and J is TRBJ1-2, with 7 bases identical to TRBD1. V lost 0 bases and J lost 5; bases outside the gene matches: 7. Germline values: CDR1 SGHRS, CDR2 YFSETQ. This CDR3 is built from 15 residues. As DNA, the CDR3 is TGCGCCAGCAGCTTGGGTCAGGGGGACGGGTATGGCTACACCTTC. This gives the protein CASSLGQGDGYGYTF.

V is TRBV12-3 or TRBV12-4 and J is TRBJ2-7; 8 bases match TRBD1. Trimming at V came to 5 bases and at J to 7 bases, leaving 7 bases not matched to a gene. CDR3 size: 13 residues. In nucleotides, the CDR3 is TGTGCCAGCAGTCCGACAGGGGTGAGGGAGCAGTACTTC. This translates into CASSPTGVREQYF.

The rearrangement links TRBV5-1 to TRBJ2-3; a possible D gene is TRBD2 (5 bases). V lost 0 bases to trimming and J lost 11 bases, with 10 bases between them. The CDR3 length is 12 residues. Germline V gene lookup returns CDR1 SGHRS and CDR2 YFSETQ. Here the CDR3 reads CASSLASSLQYF. CDR3 DNA sequence: TGCGCCAGCAGCTTGGCCTCTAGCTTGCAGTATTTT. Looking up the rest from reference TRBV5-1 and TRBJ2-3 gives the full variable domain: KAGVTQTPRYLIKTRGQQVTLSCSPISGHRSVSWYQQTPGQGLQFLFEYFSETQRNKGNFPGRFSGRQFSNSRSEMNVSTLELGDSALYLCASSLASSLQYFGPGTRLTVL.

This clonotype was found a few times. The chain links TRBV20-1 to TRBJ1-5; tentative D call: TRBD1 (5 bases). This CDR3 comprises 14 residues. V gave up 2 bases and J gave up 0 bases, with 8 bases separating them. CDR1 is DFQATT and CDR2 is SNEGSKA in the germline V gene (reference sequence). The CDR3 protein is CSARRGDSNQPQHF. In nucleotides, the CDR3 is TGCAGTGCTAGAAGGGGAGATAGCAATCAGCCCCAGCATTTT.

Only a few counts were recorded for this clonotype. This chain links TRBV6-5 with TRBJ2-3; 12 nucleotides align to TRBD1. V lost 8 bases, J lost 1 base, and 7 bases stayed unmatched. The CDR3 consists of 16 residues. Looked up from germline, CDR1 is MNHEY and CDR2 is SVGAGI. The CDR3 DNA follows: TGTGCCAGCCGGGACAGGGGGCCCTATGGCACAGATACGCAGTATTTT. Protein sequence: CASRDRGPYGTDTQYF.

This clonotype showed up just a few times. As DNA, the CDR3 is TGTGCCAGCAGCTTAGCCGGCCTCTCGGCCGAGCAGTTCTTC. Amino acids: CASSLAGLSAEQFF. The chain carries TRBV11-1 and TRBJ2-1; D gene unclear. Trimming cost V 0 bases and J 10 bases, with 13 bases left between them. Germline lookup yields CDR1 SGHAT and CDR2 FQDESV (reference sequence). This CDR3 is built from 14 residues. The full variable domain, in which reference TRBV11-1 and TRBJ2-1 provide the parts outside the CDR3, is EAEVAQSPRYKITEKSQAVAFWCDPISGHATLYWYRQILGQGPELLVQFQDESVVDDSQLPKDRFSAERLKGVDSTLKIQPAELGDSAMYLCASSLAGLSAEQFFGPGTRLTVL.

This clonotype has just a few counts. The chain carries TRBV20-1 and TRBJ2-5; 12 bases line up with TRBD2. Germline V CDR1 and CDR2: DFQATT, SNEGSKA (reference sequence). The CDR3 covers 14 residues. V lost 3 bases to trimming and J lost 2 bases; unmatched junction nucleotides: 1. CDR3 loop: CSASLAGGQETQYF. The CDR3 DNA reads TGCAGTGCTAGTCTAGCGGGGGGGCAAGAGACCCAGTACTTC.

This chain joins TRBV6-6 and TRBJ2-7; D ambiguous. CDR3 length equals 14 residues. Germline CDR1 MNHNY, CDR2 SVGAGI (reference sequence). V lost 0 bases and J 3 bases, leaving 9 bases between the germline ends. The CDR3 region is CASSYSLVHYEQYV. CDR3 DNA sequence: TGTGCCAGCAGTTACTCGCTGGTCCACTACGAGCAGTACGTC.

The sample holds a few counts of this clonotype. V and J are TRBV12-3 or TRBV12-4 and TRBJ2-2; D not resolved. The CDR3 length is 14 residues. With 3 bases removed from V and 7 bases from J, the gap between germline ends came to 12 bases. Here the CDR3 reads CASSFNLFGGELFF. The CDR3 nucleotides are TGTGCCAGCAGTTTTAACCTCTTCGGCGGGGAGCTGTTTTTT.

The chain carries TRBV7-2 and TRBJ2-5; possible D gene TRBD1, 5 bases. The length of the CDR3 is 14 residues. The germline gives CDR1 SGHTA, CDR2 FQGNSA. Trimming cost V 3 bases and J 1 base, with 9 bases left between them. The CDR3: CASSFGHLQETQYF. The CDR3, as DNA: TGTGCCAGCAGCTTCGGACACCTCCAAGAGACCCAGTACTTC. Using reference TRBV7-2 and TRBJ2-5 for the parts outside the CDR3, the full variable domain is GAGVSQSPSNKVTEKGKDVELRCDPISGHTALYWYRQSLGQGLEFLIYFQGNSAPDKSGLPSDRFSAERTGGSVSTLTIQRTQQEDSAVYLCASSFGHLQETQYFGPGTRLLVL.

This clonotype was counted between two and nine times. The chain has TRBV7-9 and TRBJ2-1; D is unresolved. The CDR3 runs 15 residues. Looked up from germline, CDR1 is SEHNR and CDR2 is FQNEAQ (reference sequence). V lost 5 bases, J lost 8 bases, and 19 bases lay in between. The CDR3, as DNA: TGTGCCAGCAGCCCATGGGCCACTCAGTCCCATGAGCAGTTCTTC. This gives the protein CASSPWATQSHEQFF.

The rearrangement uses TRBV15 and TRBJ2-1, with no clear D. The CDR3 has 14 residues. Germline CDR1 is LNHNV and CDR2 is YYDKDF (reference sequence). Between the trimmed V and J ends, which lost 0 bases and 2 bases, there was a span of 5 bases. This CDR3 reads CATSREPTYNEQFF. The CDR3 DNA reads TGTGCCACCAGCAGAGAGCCGACCTACAATGAGCAGTTCTTC.

CDR3 DNA sequence: TGCAGTGCTAGAGATGGGAAGGGGTCTGAAGCTTTCTTT. Its protein product is CSARDGKGSEAFF. The V gene is TRBV20-1, the J gene TRBJ1-1; perhaps TRBD1 as D (5 bases). Per the germline V gene, CDR1 is DFQATT and CDR2 is SNEGSKA (reference sequence). The CDR3 is 13 residues long. V lost 0 bases and J lost 6, with 11 bases in between.

A few counts support this clonotype. The gene calls are TRBV7-2 and TRBJ2-7; D tentatively fits TRBD1 or TRBD2 (5 bases each). The CDR3 is 14 amino acids. Germline V gene sequence: CDR1 SGHTA, CDR2 FQGNSA. V was shortened by 5 bases and J by 2 bases, with 13 bases between the two germline ends. DNA of the CDR3: TGTGCCAGCAGCCCAACAACGGGGCCCTACGAGCAGTACTTC. It yields the protein CASSPTTGPYEQYF.

This clonotype has a handful of counts. The chain combines TRBV5-4 with TRBJ2-5; D is unresolved. V lost 7 bases and J 1 base, leaving 8 bases between the germline ends. The CDR3 consists of 12 residues. The germline CDR1 and CDR2 sequences are SGHNT and YYREEE (reference sequence). CDR3 coding DNA: TGTGCCAGCGCTGGGGTCCAAGAGACCCAGTACTTC. Protein sequence: CASAGVQETQYF.

The V call is TRBV4-2, the J call TRBJ1-6, with D unresolved. Between the trimmed V and J ends, which lost 0 bases and 8 bases, there was a span of 11 bases. In germline, CDR1 is LGHNA, CDR2 YNFKEQ. The CDR3 covers 15 residues. CDR3 sequence: CASSQDPSRDSPLHF. Written as DNA, the CDR3 is TGTGCCAGCAGCCAAGATCCGTCAAGAGATTCACCCCTCCACTTT.

The chain joins TRBV19 to TRBJ1-2; D is unresolved. Trimming took 3 bases from V and 4 from J, leaving 12 bases between them. This CDR3 is built from 14 residues. Germline V CDR1 and CDR2: LNHDA, SQIVND (reference sequence). The CDR3, as DNA: TGTGCCAGTAGTATCGCGGGATTTGGCTATGGCTACACCTTC. Its translation is CASSIAGFGYGYTF.

The V call is TRBV7-9, the J call TRBJ2-5, with a weak D call TRBD1 (5 bases). Looked up from germline, CDR1 is SEHNR and CDR2 is FQNEAQ (reference sequence). The CDR3 is made up of 14 amino acids. V was pared by 3 bases and J by 2 bases, with 10 bases between. In nucleotides, the CDR3 is TGTGCCAGCAGCTTCCGGACACGTCAAGAGACCCAGTACTTC. Protein product: CASSFRTRQETQYF. The full variable domain, its missing parts supplied by reference TRBV7-9 and TRBJ2-5, is DTGVSQNPRHKITKRGQNVTFRCDPISEHNRLYWYRQTLGQGPEFLTYFQNEAQLEKSRLLSDRFSAERPKGSFSTLEIQRTEQGDSAMYLCASSFRTRQETQYFGPGTRLLVL.

The V gene is TRBV20-1, the J gene TRBJ1-2, with D possibly being TRBD1 (5 bases). CDR3 size: 12 residues. Trimming removed 3 bases at V and 8 bases at J, with 13 bases between. The germline gives CDR1 DFQATT, CDR2 SNEGSKA (reference sequence). This chain's CDR3 is CSASMRGGGYTF. CDR3 DNA sequence: TGCAGTGCTAGTATGAGGGGTGGCGGCTACACCTTC.

This clonotype was detected a few times. The chain uses TRBV20-1 and TRBJ1-5; D is ambiguous. Deletions cut 6 bases from V and 5 bases from J, with 17 bases between. Germline CDR1 is DFQATT and CDR2 is SNEGSKA (reference sequence). The CDR3 loop spans 14 amino acids. The DNA of the CDR3 is TGCAGTGCGGTAAAAGGGAAGGCAGATCAGCCCCAGCATTTT. It specifies CSAVKGKADQPQHF.

This clonotype appeared a few times. The rearrangement joins TRBV6-1 to TRBJ1-2, with D tentatively TRBD1 (6 bases). From germline, CDR1 is MNHNS and CDR2 SASEGT. The CDR3 totals 13 residues. V was clipped by 4 bases and J by 8 bases, with 14 bases between them. CDR3 DNA sequence: TGTGCCAGCAGTGCATGGGGGGCGGGCGGCTACACCTTC. Translated: CASSAWGAGGYTF.

The chain combines TRBV12-3 or TRBV12-4 with TRBJ1-2, with D unresolved. Trimming removed 2 bases from V and 7 bases from J, with 17 bases in between. The length of the CDR3 is 15 residues. This chain's CDR3 is CASSLRGTMGLGYTF. The CDR3 DNA follows: TGTGCCAGCAGTTTACGGGGAACTATGGGTCTTGGCTACACCTTC.

The chain employs TRBV5-1 and TRBJ1-1; D not resolved. The CDR3 consists of 14 residues. V lost 4 bases to trimming and J lost 7 bases, with 17 bases between them. Looked up from germline, CDR1 is SGHRS and CDR2 is YFSETQ. CDR3 nucleotide sequence: TGCGCCAGCAGCGCAACCGGGAGTGGGGATGAAGCTTTCTTT. Amino acids: CASSATGSGDEAFF.

This chain links TRBV12-3 or TRBV12-4 with TRBJ2-3; TRBD2 matches 7 bases. The CDR3 spans 15 residues. V dropped 3 bases and J dropped 5; count of bases not matched to a gene: 8. The CDR3 here is CASSFSERGVDTQYF. The CDR3, as DNA: TGTGCCAGCAGTTTTTCGGAGCGGGGAGTAGATACGCAGTATTTT.

The chain couples TRBV11-2 to TRBJ1-1; the D is unclear. Germline V CDR1 and CDR2: SGHAT, FQNNGV. V was trimmed by 5 bases and J by 0 bases, leaving 13 bases between them. This CDR3 is 15 amino acids long. The CDR3 protein is CASSRSNGVNTEAFF. The CDR3 DNA follows: TGTGCCAGCAGCCGGAGTAACGGGGTGAACACTGAAGCTTTCTTT.

The J gene is TRBJ1-2, the V gene TRBV5-1; tentative D call: TRBD1 (6 bases). Trimming stripped 4 bases from V and 7 bases from J, with 17 bases between. The germline V gene encodes CDR1 SGHRS and CDR2 YFSETQ. The CDR3 length is 14 residues. CDR3 loop: CASSGRPGALGYTF. The CDR3 region has the DNA TGCGCCAGCAGCGGACGTCCAGGGGCGCTTGGCTACACCTTC.